This entry is about one TCR beta chain. What it recognizes is unknown. This sample is part of a study of PD-1 blockade in classical Hodgkin lymphoma. Every patient was affected by relapse after autologous stem cell transplantation, while exposure to brentuximab vedotin was not uniform. Method: immunoSEQ multiplex PCR; TCRdb's copy keeps in-frame clones and lacks some. The table includes tens of thousands of clones, 80% detected once. Whole-study results and caveats: Patients excluded were those beginning nivolumab under 1 year after ASCT. Diminished baseline TCR diversity has been reported in newly diagnosed patients relative to healthy donors.

Germline-derived CDR1 and CDR2 are MDHEN and SYDVKM. The CDR3 covers 14 residues. Losses at the gene ends were 9 bases for V and 7 bases for J; bases not matched to a gene: 12. The TCR originated in a human donor with classical Hodgkin lymphoma. The material was peripheral blood mononuclear cells (PBMCs), obtained before the second cycle of nivolumab. V and J are TRBV28 and TRBJ1-2, with 9 positions matching TRBD1. In DNA form, the CDR3 reads TGTGCCAGTTCACTTCCGGGACAGGGACGTGGCTACACCTTC. Encoded protein: CASSLPGQGRGYTF.